This TCR beta chain was found in a study of blood T cell repertoires in COVID-19. Study-wide context: Spain, Italy and the United States supplied samples that represented acute and convalescent COVID-19. The cDNA or gDNA used as material had been derived from T cells, B-cell-depleted T cells, or PBMCs.

The CDR3 is made up of 14 amino acids. Trimming removed 7 bases from V and 3 bases from J, with 15 bases in between. Germline V gene data show CDR1 as PRHDT and CDR2 as FYEKMQ (reference sequence). The study drew participants aged about 18 to 89 years from under 30 US areas. Before being deemed recovered, Cohort 3 donors had two negative PCRs, clearance, or symptom resolution. TCRdb's table, derived via immunoSEQ multiplex PCR, lists solely in-frame clones and lacks some. The sample carries 310,000 or so clones, roughly 86% recorded once. The clonotype originates from a young woman who had recovered from COVID-19. Material: PBMCs or T cells enriched from blood (not recorded which). This chain links TRBV13 with TRBJ1-1; D might be TRBD1 (5 bases). DNA of the CDR3: TGTGCCAGCAAGCCCAGGGAAGGGTACACTGAAGCTTTCTTT. It specifies CASKPREGYTEAFF.